This TCR beta chain was captured by sequencing in a study of T cell changes during pregnancy in multiple sclerosis. In germline, CDR1 is MDHEN, CDR2 SYDVKM. Trimming pared 2 bases from V and 4 bases from J, leaving 6 bases between. The CDR3 contains 12 residues. Sequencing used immunoSEQ multiplex PCR; TCRdb keeps in-frame clones, though not all of them. The sample lists about 31,000 clones; around nine tenths were seen once. Specimen: CD8+ T cells from peripheral blood mononuclear cells, collected in the second trimester of pregnancy. The V gene is TRBV28, the J gene TRBJ2-7; D gene uncertain. The receptor was derived from a female donor with multiple sclerosis, enrolled in a pregnancy study. The CDR3 sequence is CASSLREYEQYF. In DNA, the CDR3 is TGTGCCAGCAGTTTACGAGAATACGAGCAGTACTTC.